This TCR beta chain was documented in a study of T cell responses to AZD1222 COVID-19 vaccine (dated by TCRdb to about 2021). Turning to the overall study: AZD1222 recipients given second doses at about 4 weeks or at about 12 weeks were pooled, since spike-specific TCR depth and breadth were not found to differ between the two schedules. A total of just over 230 trial participants underwent TCR sequencing, of whom 207 received two doses of AZD1222 and about 26 received two doses of the MenACWY control vaccine. Trial participants were enrolled by age into subgroups of 18-55, 56-69 and 70-plus years, and around 150, 29 and 61 TCR-sequenced participants, respectively, were included in these subgroups. Overall study results and their limits: Epitopes outside the regions mutated in the B.1.351 and B.1.1.7 variants were reportedly recognized by nearly half of the unique spike-specific TCRs. CD4 TCRs associated with the vaccine covered the entire spike protein, and the dominant responses were in regions 160-218 and 743-854. The 56-69-year group was small, and its depth increase did not reach significance, likely because of low power. Only five to seven AZD1222 recipients were SARS-CoV-2 seropositive at baseline, limiting conclusions about previously exposed vaccinees. After two AZD1222 doses, both the breadth and the depth of spike-specific TCRs were significantly higher than at day 0 and than in MenACWY recipients. Participants were mostly white British and included more females than males, and it was suggested by the authors that clonal diversity may have been underestimated. Because no samples from the day 14 peak response were available, repertoires could be characterized only after the peak T cell response.

Explained via the paper, the time point label denotes: baseline before first vaccination. Vaccinee samples were obtained from the UK trials COV001 and COV002, which included a single-blind randomized controlled phase 2/3 trial of AZD1222 (ChAdOx1 nCoV-19) in healthy adults. Trial participant PBMC samples were collected at day 0 and day 28 after the second dose for TCRbeta chain sequencing. The CDR3 regions of human TCRbeta chains were subjected to immunosequencing. The paper's processing steps were these. TCRs in the repertoires were matched against a reference library of SARS-CoV-2-specific TCRs that had been generated with the MIRA antigen-specificity platform. Breadth was defined as the fraction of unique TCRs that were SARS-CoV-2-associated, and depth was defined as the fraction of total T cells that were SARS-CoV-2-associated. Using the MIRA data, every spike-specific TCR was mapped to the spike region that the TCR reacted to and assigned to either a CD4 or a CD8 class. Log10-transformed breadth and depth values were compared by one-way ANOVA with Sidak's multiple comparisons tests. Here the immuneACCESS table is served through TCRdb, limited to in-frame sequences with V and J called. Missing clones are a known gap in these copies; in checked studies unresolved V genes cover under half, and the rest lacks a known reason. The D gene and trimming were derived from the DNA, and the V and J assignments and clone size from that table. Present in this sample are approximately 150,000 clones, about 91% of which were seen just once. About 1.5% of the sample is held by the ten biggest clonotypes.

The germline V gene (reference sequence) yields LNHDA for CDR1 and SQIVND for CDR2. CDR3 length: 15 amino acids, cysteine to phenylalanine. Only the CDR3 DNA stays, 45 bases, in frame from base 1. The junction shows trimming of 6 bases on V and 3 bases on J, and the gene matches do not reach 7 bases of it. About this clone itself: Its specific antigen is unknown. No base quality values were provided; no much bigger clone lies one nucleotide off.

Sequences were derived from peripheral blood, sampled on day 0 of AZD1222 vaccination. This clonotype was sampled from an adult in good health. The receptor chain draws on TRBV19 and TRBJ2-2; the junction holds 7 bases that match TRBD1. The nucleotide sequence reads TGTGCCAGTAGCCAAGGGACAGCTTACACCGGGGAGCTGTTTTTT. The translation is CASSQGTAYTGELFF.